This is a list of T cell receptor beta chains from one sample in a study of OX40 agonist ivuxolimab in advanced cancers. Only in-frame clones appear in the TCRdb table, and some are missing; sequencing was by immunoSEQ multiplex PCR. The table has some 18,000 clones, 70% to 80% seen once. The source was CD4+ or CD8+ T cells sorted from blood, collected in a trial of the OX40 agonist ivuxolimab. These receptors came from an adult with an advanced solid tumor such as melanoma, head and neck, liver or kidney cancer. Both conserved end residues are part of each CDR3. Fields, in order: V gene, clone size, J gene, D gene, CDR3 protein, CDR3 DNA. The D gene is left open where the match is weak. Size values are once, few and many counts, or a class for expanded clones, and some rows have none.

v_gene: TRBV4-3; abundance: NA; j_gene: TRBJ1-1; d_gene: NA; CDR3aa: CASSQVLERVNTEAFF; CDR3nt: TGCGCCAGCAGCCAAGTACTAGAGCGAGTGAACACTGAAGCTTTCTTT
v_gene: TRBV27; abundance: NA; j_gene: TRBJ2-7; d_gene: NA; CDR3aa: CASSLEGRTYEQYF; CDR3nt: TGTGCCAGCAGTTTAGAGGGAAGAACCTACGAGCAGTACTTC
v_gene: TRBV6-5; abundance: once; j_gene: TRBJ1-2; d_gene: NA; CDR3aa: CASSEGVGAYGYTF; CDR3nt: TGTGCCAGCAGTGAAGGGGTAGGGGCCTATGGCTACACCTTC
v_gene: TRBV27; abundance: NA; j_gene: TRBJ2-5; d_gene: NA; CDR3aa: CASSSLGGNGVETQYF; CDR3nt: TGTGCCAGCAGTTCCCTAGGGGGGAACGGGGTGGAGACCCAGTACTTC
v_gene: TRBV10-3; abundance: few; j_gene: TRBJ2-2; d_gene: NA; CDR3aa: CAISVNTGELFF; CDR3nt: TGTGCCATCTCGGTGAACACCGGGGAGCTGTTTTTT
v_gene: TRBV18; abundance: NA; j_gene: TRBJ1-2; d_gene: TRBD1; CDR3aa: CASSLMDREATF; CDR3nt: TGTGCCAGCTCACTTATGGACAGGGAGGCCACCTTC
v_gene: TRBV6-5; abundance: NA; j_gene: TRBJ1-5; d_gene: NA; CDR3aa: CASSWGGPGQPQHF; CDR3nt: TGTGCCAGCAGTTGGGGGGGCCCGGGTCAGCCCCAGCATTTT
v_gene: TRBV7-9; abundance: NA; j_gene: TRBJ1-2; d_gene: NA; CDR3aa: CASTYVDEGLVGYTF; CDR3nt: TGTGCCAGCACCTATGTCGACGAGGGGCTGGTTGGCTACACCTTC
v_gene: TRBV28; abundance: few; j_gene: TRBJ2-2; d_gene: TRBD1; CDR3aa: CASSNSDRDTGELFF; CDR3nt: TGTGCCAGTTCTAACTCGGACAGGGATACCGGGGAGCTGTTTTTT
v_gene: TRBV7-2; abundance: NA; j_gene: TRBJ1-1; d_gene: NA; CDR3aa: CASSLGLRAEAFF; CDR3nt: TGTGCCAGCAGCTTAGGTCTCCGGGCTGAAGCTTTCTTT
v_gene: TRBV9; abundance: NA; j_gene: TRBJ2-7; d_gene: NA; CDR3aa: CASSVAGLSYEQYF; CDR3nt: TGTGCCAGCAGCGTAGCGGGTCTGTCCTACGAGCAGTACTTC
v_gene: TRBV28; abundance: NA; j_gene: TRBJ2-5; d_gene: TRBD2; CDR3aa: CASSLLTSGQETQYF; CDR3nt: TGTGCCAGCAGTCTCTTAACTAGCGGTCAAGAGACCCAGTACTTC
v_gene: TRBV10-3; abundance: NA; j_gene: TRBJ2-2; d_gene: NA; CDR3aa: CAISAVAENTGELFF; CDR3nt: TGTGCCATCAGTGCGGTAGCGGAAAACACCGGGGAGCTGTTTTTT
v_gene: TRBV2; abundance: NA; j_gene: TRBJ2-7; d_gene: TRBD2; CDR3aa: CASSEGISGSYEQYF; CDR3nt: TGTGCCAGCAGTGAAGGAATTAGCGGGAGCTACGAGCAGTACTTC
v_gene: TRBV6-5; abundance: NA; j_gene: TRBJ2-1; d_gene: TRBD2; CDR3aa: CASSYERTSAHNEQFF; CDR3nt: TGTGCCAGCAGTTACGAGAGGACTAGCGCCCACAATGAGCAGTTCTTC
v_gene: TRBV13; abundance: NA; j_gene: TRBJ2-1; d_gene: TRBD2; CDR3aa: CASSLRGGGLAGPGAYNEQFF; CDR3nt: TGTGCCAGCAGCCTTCGAGGAGGGGGACTAGCGGGCCCCGGGGCCTACAATGAGCAGTTCTTC
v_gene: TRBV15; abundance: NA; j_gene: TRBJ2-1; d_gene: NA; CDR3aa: CATSRVSYNEQFF; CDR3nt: TGTGCCACCAGCAGAGTGAGTTACAATGAGCAGTTCTTC
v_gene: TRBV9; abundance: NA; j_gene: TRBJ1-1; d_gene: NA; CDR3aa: CASTRGGTVNTEAFF; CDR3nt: TGTGCCAGTACTAGAGGTGGGACCGTAAACACTGAAGCTTTCTTT
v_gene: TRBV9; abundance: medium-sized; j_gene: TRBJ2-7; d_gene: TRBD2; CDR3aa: CASSVEDSGYEQYF; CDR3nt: TGTGCCAGCAGCGTAGAAGATAGCGGGTACGAGCAGTACTTC
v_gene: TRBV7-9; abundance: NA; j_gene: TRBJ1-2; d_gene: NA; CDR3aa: CASSLGSYGYTF; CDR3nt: TGTGCCAGCAGCTTAGGCAGCTATGGCTACACCTTC
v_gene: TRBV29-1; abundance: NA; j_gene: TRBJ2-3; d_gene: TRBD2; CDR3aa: CSVVAPWREGQGTDTQYF; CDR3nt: TGCAGCGTTGTTGCCCCGTGGCGGGAGGGCCAGGGCACAGATACGCAGTATTTT
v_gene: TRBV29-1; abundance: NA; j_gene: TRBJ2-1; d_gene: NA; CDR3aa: CSVTSYNEQFF; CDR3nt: TGCAGCGTGACCTCCTACAATGAGCAGTTCTTC
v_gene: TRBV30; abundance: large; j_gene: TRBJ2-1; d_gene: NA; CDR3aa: CAWSVPGSSYNEQFF; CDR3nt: TGTGCCTGGAGTGTTCCGGGAAGCTCCTACAATGAGCAGTTCTTC
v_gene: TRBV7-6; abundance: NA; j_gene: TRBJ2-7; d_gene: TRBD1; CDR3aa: CASSPGQVGEQYF; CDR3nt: TGTGCCAGCAGCCCAGGACAGGTCGGGGAGCAGTACTTC
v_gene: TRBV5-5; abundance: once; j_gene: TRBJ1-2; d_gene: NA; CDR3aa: CASSLEVALTYGYTF; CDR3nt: TGTGCCAGCAGCTTGGAAGTGGCGCTGACTTATGGCTACACCTTC
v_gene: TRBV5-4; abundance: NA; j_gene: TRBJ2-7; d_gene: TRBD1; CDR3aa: CASTLGQDSYEQYF; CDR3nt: TGTGCCAGCACCCTAGGACAGGACTCCTACGAGCAGTACTTC
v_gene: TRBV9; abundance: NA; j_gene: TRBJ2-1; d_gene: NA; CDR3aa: CASSPRGALDSDEQFF; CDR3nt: TGTGCCAGCAGCCCTCGTGGAGCGCTTGATTCCGATGAGCAGTTCTTC
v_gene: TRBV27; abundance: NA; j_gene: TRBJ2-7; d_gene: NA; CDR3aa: CASSLGRGYEQYF; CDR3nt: TGTGCCAGCAGTTTGGGCAGGGGCTACGAGCAGTACTTC
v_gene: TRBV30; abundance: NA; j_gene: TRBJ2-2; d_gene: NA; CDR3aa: CAWSGGIDRRRYTGELFF; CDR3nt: TGTGCCTGGAGTGGGGGGATAGATAGGAGGCGATACACCGGGGAGCTGTTTTTT
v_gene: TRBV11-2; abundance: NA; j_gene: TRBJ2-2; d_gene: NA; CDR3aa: CASSPGPVAGELFF; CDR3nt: TGTGCCAGCAGCCCAGGGCCCGTTGCCGGGGAGCTGTTTTTT
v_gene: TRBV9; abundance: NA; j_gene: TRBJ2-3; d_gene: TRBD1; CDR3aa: CASSPQGQDSTDTQYF; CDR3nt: TGTGCCAGCAGCCCCCAGGGACAGGACAGCACAGATACGCAGTATTTT
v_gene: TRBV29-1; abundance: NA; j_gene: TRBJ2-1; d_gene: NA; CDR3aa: CSAGVSSYNEQFF; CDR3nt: TGCAGCGCTGGGGTGAGCTCCTACAATGAGCAGTTCTTC
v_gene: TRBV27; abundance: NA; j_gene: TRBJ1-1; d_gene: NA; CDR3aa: CASSSTPIAEAFF; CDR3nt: TGTGCCAGCAGTTCTACCCCCATTGCTGAAGCTTTCTTT
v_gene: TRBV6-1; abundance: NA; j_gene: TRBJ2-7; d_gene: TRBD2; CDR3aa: CASSPLAGVSYEQYF; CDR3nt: TGTGCCAGCAGCCCACTAGCGGGGGTCTCCTACGAGCAGTACTTC
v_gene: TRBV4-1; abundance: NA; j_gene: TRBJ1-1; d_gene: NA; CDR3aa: CASSQEGGWVTEAFF; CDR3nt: TGCGCCAGCAGCCAAGAGGGAGGGTGGGTCACTGAAGCTTTCTTT
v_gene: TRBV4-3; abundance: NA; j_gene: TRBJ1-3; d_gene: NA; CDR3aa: CASSQDEAGSGNTIYF; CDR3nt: TGCGCCAGCAGCCAAGATGAAGCAGGATCTGGAAACACCATATATTTT
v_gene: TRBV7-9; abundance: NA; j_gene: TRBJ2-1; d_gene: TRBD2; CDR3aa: CASSLVGGRTYNEQFF; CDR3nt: TGTGCCAGCAGCTTAGTGGGCGGGAGAACCTACAATGAGCAGTTCTTC
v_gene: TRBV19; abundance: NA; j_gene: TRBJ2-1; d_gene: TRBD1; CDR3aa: CASSLGQGRANEQFF; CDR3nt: TGTGCCAGTAGCCTAGGACAGGGAAGGGCCAATGAGCAGTTCTTC
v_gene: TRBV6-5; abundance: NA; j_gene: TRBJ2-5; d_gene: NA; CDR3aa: CASSRTPGAQETQYF; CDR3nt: TGTGCCAGCAGCCGCACTCCAGGGGCTCAAGAGACCCAGTACTTC
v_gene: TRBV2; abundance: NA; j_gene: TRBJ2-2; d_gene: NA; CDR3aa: CASSESRGADTGELFF; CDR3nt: TGTGCCAGCAGTGAAAGTCGGGGCGCCGACACCGGGGAGCTGTTTTTT
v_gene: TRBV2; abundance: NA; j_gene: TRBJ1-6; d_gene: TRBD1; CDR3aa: CASIPRDRGLNNSPLHF; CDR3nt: TGTGCCAGCATCCCGAGGGACAGGGGACTTAATAATTCACCCCTCCACTTT
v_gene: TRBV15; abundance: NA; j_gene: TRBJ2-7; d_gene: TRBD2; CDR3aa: CATSHGTSYEQYF; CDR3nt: TGTGCCACCAGCCATGGGACTAGCTACGAGCAGTACTTC